A single sample gave rise to the 26 T cell receptor beta chains below, sequenced in a study of T cells in Graves' hyperthyroidism and ophthalmopathy. Regions amplified from RNA transcripts were the TCR beta CDR3 regions. The HTBI primer set drove a first-round RT-PCR of the TCR CDR3. Using its own MiXCR run on the multiplex PCR reads, TCRdb lists one record per CDR3 protein. Of under 350,000 distinct CDR3 sequences in the sample, 21% were seen once. Input material: blood. The origin of the receptors is a woman in her forties or fifties with Graves' hyperthyroidism.

This clonotype was seen at least ten times. The V and J genes are TRBV30 and TRBJ2-5; TRBD2 aligns across 9 bases. The CDR3 runs 12 residues. The V gene's germline CDR1 is GTSNPN and CDR2 SVGIG (reference sequence). V shed 8 bases, J shed 4 bases, and the junction held 5 bases outside the gene matches. CDR3 loop: CAVETSGETQYF. The CDR3 region has the DNA TGTGCCGTGGAGACTAGCGGAGAGACCCAGTACTTC.

This clonotype appeared a few times. The chain joins TRBV19 to TRBJ2-1; 7 bases agree with TRBD2. The V gene's germline CDR1 is LNHDA and CDR2 SQIVND (reference sequence). Trimming took 7 bases from V and 5 from J; bases not matched to a gene: 20. CDR3 size: 18 residues. The CDR3 coding sequence is TGTGCCAGTAACCCAAGGGCTAGCGGATATTACGAGCACAATGAGCAGTTCTTC. This translates into CASNPRASGYYEHNEQFF.

This clonotype was recorded many times. The V gene is TRBV7-3, the J gene TRBJ2-3; D is perhaps TRBD2 (6 bases). CDR1 is SGHTA and CDR2 is FQGTGA in the germline V gene. V lost 3 bases to trimming and J lost 0 bases, with 10 bases between them. This CDR3 is built from 15 residues. The DNA for the CDR3 is TGTGCCAGCAGCTTCTCGCGGGGAAGCACAGATACGCAGTATTTT. This translates into CASSFSRGSTDTQYF. The variable domain in full, completed from reference TRBV7-3 and TRBJ2-3, reads GAGVSQTPSNKVTEKGKYVELRCDPISGHTALYWYRQSLGQGPEFLIYFQGTGAADDSGLPNDRFFAVRPEGSVSTLKIQRTERGDSAVYLCASSFSRGSTDTQYFGPGTRLTVL.

This clonotype was seen at least ten times. The chain links TRBV30 to TRBJ1-2; the D is unclear. In germline, CDR1 is GTSNPN, CDR2 SVGIG (reference sequence). Trimming pared 4 bases from V and 2 bases from J, leaving 14 bases between. The CDR3 length is 14 residues. The CDR3 reads CAWTAGPINYGYTF. The CDR3 DNA follows: TGTGCCTGGACCGCAGGACCGATCAACTATGGCTACACCTTC.

This clonotype was found many times. V gene TRBV28 combines with J gene TRBJ2-3, with a weak D call TRBD2 (5 bases). The CDR3 runs 15 residues. Trimming shortened V by 2 bases and J by 2 bases, and 11 bases separated the two germline ends. The germline gives CDR1 MDHEN, CDR2 SYDVKM. The CDR3 here is CASSLLLGDTDTQYF. The DNA of the CDR3 is TGTGCCAGCAGTTTACTCCTGGGAGACACAGATACGCAGTATTTT. The entire variable domain, with the rest obtained from reference TRBV28 and TRBJ2-3, is as follows: DVKVTQSSRYLVKRTGEKVFLECVQDMDHENMFWYRQDPGLGLRLIYFSYDVKMKEKGDIPEGYSVSREKKERFSLILESASTNQTSMYLCASSLLLGDTDTQYFGPGTRLTVL.

Worth noting for this clonotype: Since a much larger clone is just one base distant, this may be a read error. The rearrangement links TRBV7-2 to TRBJ1-2; 8 bases map to TRBD1. Germline loops: CDR1 SGHTA, CDR2 FQGNSA. V was clipped by 6 bases and J by 4 bases; unmatched bases: 4. The CDR3 extends over 13 amino acids. The CDR3 sequence: CASRTGESYGYTF. In nucleotides, the CDR3 is TGTGCCAGCAGGACAGGGGAGAGCTATGGCTACACCTTC.

This clonotype came up many times. V usage is TRBV30 and J usage is TRBJ1-2; 9 bases agree with TRBD1. With V trimmed by 0 bases and J by 5 bases, 7 bases remained unmatched. This CDR3 is built from 15 residues. Looked up from germline, CDR1 is GTSNPN and CDR2 is SVGIG (reference sequence). The CDR3 region is CAWSVRIGTGYGYTF. The CDR3 region has the DNA TGTGCCTGGAGTGTACGTATCGGGACAGGGTATGGCTACACCTTC.

This clonotype was detected ten times or more. This chain uses TRBV20-1 with TRBJ2-5, with D perhaps matching TRBD2 (6 bases). The germline V and J ends were trimmed by 2 bases and 7 bases, with 17 bases remaining between them. Per germline, CDR1 DFQATT and CDR2 SNEGSKA (reference sequence). This CDR3 is built from 14 residues. CDR3 residues: CSARSLPVGGTQYF. In DNA form, the CDR3 reads TGCAGTGCTAGATCCCTCCCGGTGGGAGGGACCCAGTACTTC.

This clonotype came up a few times. The chain joins TRBV29-1 to TRBJ2-2; tentative D call: TRBD2 (5 bases). Germline CDR1 and CDR2: SQVTM and ANQGSEA. The CDR3 runs 14 residues. V lost 2 bases to trimming and J lost 5 bases, with 12 bases between them. The CDR3 coding sequence is TGCAGCGTTGAAAACAGACTAAAGACCGGGGAGCTGTTTTTT. Translated, it gives CSVENRLKTGELFF.

This clonotype came up a few times. V is TRBV12-3 or TRBV12-4 and J is TRBJ1-2; 7 bases agree with TRBD1. The J segment lost 2 bases and the V segment lost 5 bases, leaving 8 bases of the junction unmatched. This CDR3 contains 15 residues. CDR3 sequence reads: CASSPGQARNYGYTF. The CDR3, as DNA: TGTGCCAGCAGTCCTGGACAGGCTAGGAACTATGGCTACACCTTC.

The table lists this clonotype with a count of one. A read error may be the cause here, since a much bigger clone is one base away. The chain links TRBV18 to TRBJ1-5, with D uncertain. The V end was cut by 3 bases, the J end by 4 bases, with 7 bases between. Germline CDR1 reads KGHSH; CDR2 reads LQKENI. There are 13 residues in the CDR3. The CDR3 DNA reads as TGTGCCAGCTCACCGTTTCAAAATCAGCCCCAGCATTTT. It is translated as CASSPFQNQPQHF.

Many counts were recorded for this clonotype. The rearrangement joins TRBV7-8 to TRBJ2-6; 8 nucleotides line up with TRBD2. The CDR3 length is 19 residues. CDR1 is SGHVS and CDR2 is FQNEAQ in the germline V gene. V gave up 5 bases and J gave up 0 bases; unmatched junction bases: 12. Written as DNA, the CDR3 is TGTGCCAGCAGCCCAATTCCGGGACTAGAAGGCTCTGGGGCCAACGTCCTGACTTTC. This gives the protein CASSPIPGLEGSGANVLTF.

This chain joins TRBV9 and TRBJ2-6; D ambiguous. Deletions cut 0 bases from V and 2 bases from J, with 12 bases between. The length of the CDR3 is 17 residues. From germline, CDR1 is SGDLS and CDR2 YYNGEE. The CDR3 DNA is TGTGCCAGCAGCGTAGAACATAATTGGGCTGGGGCCAACGTCCTGACTTTC. It specifies CASSVEHNWAGANVLTF.

The chain carries TRBV29-1 and TRBJ2-1, with 9 nucleotides matching TRBD1. Per the germline V gene, CDR1 is SQVTM and CDR2 is ANQGSEA. CDR3 size: 13 residues. V lost 5 bases, J lost 6 bases, and 5 bases stayed unmatched. The CDR3 region is CSVRTGDFNEQFF. The CDR3 DNA reads as TGCAGCGTTCGGACAGGGGATTTCAATGAGCAGTTCTTC.

This clonotype was observed many times. V and J are TRBV29-1 and TRBJ1-1; D ambiguous. The germline CDR1 and CDR2 sequences are SQVTM and ANQGSEA. Trimming shortened V by 4 bases and J by 8 bases, and 14 bases separated the two germline ends. The CDR3 loop spans 12 amino acids. The CDR3 DNA is TGCAGCGTTGTGCAGTGGGGTAAAGAAGCTTTCTTT. Amino acid sequence: CSVVQWGKEAFF.

This clonotype was recorded a few times. The rearrangement uses TRBV28 and TRBJ1-2; TRBD1 agrees at 10 bases. Germline CDR1 reads MDHEN; CDR2 reads SYDVKM. CDR3 length: 14 residues. V shed 5 bases, J shed 6 bases, and the junction held 6 bases outside the gene matches. The CDR3 is CASSKTGGADGYTF. The CDR3 coding sequence is TGTGCCAGCAGTAAGACAGGGGGCGCGGATGGCTACACCTTC.

This clonotype has a count of ten or more. V and J are TRBV28 and TRBJ1-6; D is uncertain. The V gene's germline CDR1 is MDHEN and CDR2 SYDVKM. The CDR3 length is 15 residues. Trimming cost V 6 bases and J 10 bases, with 19 bases left between them. The CDR3 here is CASRFNRASSSPLHF. The CDR3 coding sequence is TGTGCCAGCAGATTCAATCGGGCCTCTTCCTCACCCCTCCACTTT.

This clonotype was counted between two and nine times. This may come from a read error, since a much larger clone is one base off. This sequence joins TRBV5-1 and TRBJ2-1; 7 bases fit TRBD1. This CDR3 has 15 amino acids. Per the germline V gene, CDR1 is SGHRS and CDR2 is YFSETQ. V lost 6 bases to trimming and J lost 6 bases; unmatched junction nucleotides: 12. DNA for the CDR3: TGCGCCAGCATCCTTAGCTTTGACAGGGCCAATGAGCAGTTCTTC. It codes for CASILSFDRANEQFF.

This rearrangement joins TRBV6-1 to TRBJ1-3; 8 bases map to TRBD1. Germline CDR1 is MNHNS and CDR2 is SASEGT. Germline trimming cut 3 bases from V and 0 bases from J; bases unmatched to any gene: 7. The CDR3 is made up of 17 amino acids. The CDR3 protein is CASSESGTGLSGNTIYF. The CDR3, as DNA: TGTGCCAGCAGTGAGTCCGGGACAGGACTCTCTGGAAACACCATATATTTT.

The table lists this clonotype with many counts. The chain uses TRBV5-1 and TRBJ2-1; D is perhaps TRBD1 (8 bases). The V end was cut by 7 bases, the J end by 4 bases, with 15 bases between. Germline V lookup: CDR1 SGHRS, CDR2 YFSETQ. The CDR3 contains 14 residues. The CDR3 DNA reads as TGCGCCAGCGGTGGACAGGGAGGGTACAATGAGCAGTTCTTC. Protein sequence: CASGGQGGYNEQFF.

This clonotype was counted ten times or more. The chain carries TRBV2 and TRBJ2-7; possible D gene TRBD1, 5 bases. This CDR3 spans 13 amino acids. V was pared by 9 bases and J by 1 base, with 13 bases between. Looked up from germline, CDR1 is SNHLY and CDR2 is FYNNEI. CDR3 in amino acids: CASTNQGSYEQYF. In DNA form, the CDR3 reads TGTGCCAGTACCAACCAGGGATCCTACGAGCAGTACTTC.

This clonotype appeared many times. The chain combines TRBV28 with TRBJ2-6, with 9 bases identical to TRBD2. Germline V lookup: CDR1 MDHEN, CDR2 SYDVKM. Trimming at V came to 3 bases and at J to 0 bases, leaving 18 bases not matched to a gene. The CDR3 covers 22 residues. The CDR3 DNA reads TGTGCCAGCAGTTTTCGCCTCGCCCCCTCGACTAGCGGTCGCTCTGGGGCCAACGTCCTGACTTTC. As protein: CASSFRLAPSTSGRSGANVLTF.

Regarding this clonotype: This may stem from a read error, because a much larger clone lies one nucleotide away. The J gene is TRBJ2-7, the V gene TRBV10-1; tentatively, D is TRBD1 or TRBD2 (5 bases each). The germline V gene has CDR1 WNHNN and CDR2 SYGVQD (reference sequence). The CDR3 covers 15 residues. The CDR3 coding sequence is TGCACCAGCAGTGAGTCGGGGCAGGTTCCCTACGAGCAGTACTTC. Encoded protein: CTSSESGQVPYEQYF.

This clonotype appeared many times. This chain uses TRBV10-2 with TRBJ1-2; D might be TRBD1 (5 bases). Looked up from germline, CDR1 is WSHSY and CDR2 is SAAADI. V shed 10 bases and J shed 8 bases, with 17 bases lying between them. The CDR3 is 12 amino acids. DNA of the CDR3: TGCGCCACCTCACCGGGACGCCAAGGCTACACCTTC. This translates into CATSPGRQGYTF.

This clonotype turned up a few times. V is TRBV27 and J is TRBJ2-1, with 14 bases that match TRBD2. Losses at the gene ends were 4 bases for V and 7 bases for J; bases not matched to a gene: 15. This CDR3 contains 19 residues. Germline-derived CDR1 and CDR2 are MNHEY and SMNVEV (reference sequence). Here the CDR3 reads CASSSFSRGTSGRGNEQFF. The CDR3, as DNA: TGTGCCAGCAGTTCCTTTTCCCGTGGGACTAGCGGGAGAGGTAATGAGCAGTTCTTC.

This clonotype was detected many times. The J gene is TRBJ2-3, the V gene TRBV18, with TRBD2 matching over 11 bases. This CDR3 has 18 residues. The germline gives CDR1 KGHSH, CDR2 LQKENI. V lost 0 bases to trimming and J lost 2 bases; unmatched junction nucleotides: 7. CDR3 nucleotides: TGTGCCAGCTCACCACCGTTGCTAGCGGGAGGACACACAGATACGCAGTATTTT. Translated, it gives CASSPPLLAGGHTDTQYF.